This TCR beta chain was profiled in a study of response to subunit inactivated influenza vaccine. Study-wide findings and caveats: New T cells are recruited in small numbers by each seasonal influenza vaccination, according to the authors' suggestion.

This clonotype has ten or more counts. Its matching antigen is unknown. The germline V gene has CDR1 ENHRY and CDR2 SYGVKD. There are 16 residues in the CDR3. The ends lost 3 bases at V and 7 bases at J; junction bases unmatched: 10. TCRdb re-derived calls from the RT-PCR reads in MiXCR, one entry per CDR3 protein. The sample holds more than 450,000 distinct CDR3 sequences, 6% to 9% seen once. This receptor was taken from a man aged 50 to 75 who received an inactivated influenza vaccine. The rearrangement joins TRBV10-3 to TRBJ2-1; TRBD2 matches 9 bases. The source material was PBMCs from blood, sampled roughly 24 months after vaccination. For the CDR3, the DNA is TGTGCCATCAGTGAAAGTGCGGGAGGGCCAGAGAATGAGCAGTTCTTC. It yields the protein CAISESAGGPENEQFF.